This T cell receptor beta chain originates from a study of Graves' ophthalmopathy and Graves' hyperthyroidism. Researchers took RNA transcripts and amplified TCR beta CDR3 regions from them. HTBI primers primed a first-round RT-PCR, and a second-round multiplex PCR followed. One entry per CDR3 protein, called by TCRdb with MiXCR from the multiplex PCR reads. The profile shows roughly 400,000 distinct CDR3 sequences, around 17% of them singletons. This clonotype was seen repeatedly, ten times or more. Antigen unknown. Findings of the study overall: Blood also carried most expanded thyroid clonotypes exceeding 0.001 frequency.

From germline, CDR1 is SNHLY and CDR2 FYNNEI. This CDR3 has 13 amino acids. V dropped 7 bases and J dropped 4 bases, with 13 bases sitting between them. Material: peripheral blood. This sequence joins TRBV2 and TRBJ1-1, with D perhaps TRBD1 (6 bases). The clonotype was recovered from a woman aged 18-29 years with Graves' ophthalmopathy. This CDR3 reads CASKGRGGTEAFF. CDR3 bases: TGTGCCAGCAAGGGCAGGGGAGGCACTGAAGCTTTCTTT.